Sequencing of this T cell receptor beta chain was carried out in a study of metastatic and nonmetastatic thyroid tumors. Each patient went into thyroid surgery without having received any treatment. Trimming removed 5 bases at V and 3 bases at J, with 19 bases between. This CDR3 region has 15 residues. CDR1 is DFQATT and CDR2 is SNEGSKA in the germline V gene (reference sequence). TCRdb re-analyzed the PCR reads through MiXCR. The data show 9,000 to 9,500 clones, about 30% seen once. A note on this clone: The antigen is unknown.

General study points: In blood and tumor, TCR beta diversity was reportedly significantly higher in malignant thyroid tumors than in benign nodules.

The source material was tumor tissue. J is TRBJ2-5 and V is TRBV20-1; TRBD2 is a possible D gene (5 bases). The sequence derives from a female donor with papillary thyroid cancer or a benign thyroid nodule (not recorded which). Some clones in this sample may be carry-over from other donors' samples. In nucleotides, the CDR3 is TGCAGTGCTCCGAGGGATCCGCACCGCGAAGAGACCCAGTACTTC. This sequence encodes CSAPRDPHREETQYF.